This T cell receptor beta chain was captured by sequencing in a study of shared clonotypes between healthy human individuals. Some clones are missing from TCRdb's copy, which holds only in-frame ones; the method was immunoSEQ multiplex PCR. The data hold a few hundred thousand clones, with 96% observed a single time. The V gene end was trimmed by 7 bases and the J gene end by 1 base; junction bases not matched to a gene: 6. This CDR3 contains 13 residues. Germline CDR1 and CDR2: SQVTM and ANQGSEA. The sample consisted of memory CD8+ T cells sorted from blood. As for subset: CD45RO+ cells pooled with CCR7-negative TemRA cells. The chain has TRBV29-1 and TRBJ2-7; 8 bases map to TRBD1. The receptor was isolated from a man aged 30-40 years in good health. The CDR3 here is CSAGQGRSYEQYF. CDR3 nucleotide sequence: TGCAGCGCCGGACAGGGTAGGTCCTACGAGCAGTACTTC.